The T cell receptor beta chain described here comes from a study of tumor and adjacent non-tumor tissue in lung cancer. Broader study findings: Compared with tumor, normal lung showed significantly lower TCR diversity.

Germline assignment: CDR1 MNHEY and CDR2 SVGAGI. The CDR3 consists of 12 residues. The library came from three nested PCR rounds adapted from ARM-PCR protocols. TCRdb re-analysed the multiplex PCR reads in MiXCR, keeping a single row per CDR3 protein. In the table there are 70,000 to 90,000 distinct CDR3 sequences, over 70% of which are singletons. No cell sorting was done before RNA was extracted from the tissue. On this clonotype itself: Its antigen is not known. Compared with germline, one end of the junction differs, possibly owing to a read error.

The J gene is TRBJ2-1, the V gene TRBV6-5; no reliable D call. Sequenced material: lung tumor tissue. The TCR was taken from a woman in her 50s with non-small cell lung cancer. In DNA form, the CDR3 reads TGTGTCAGCAGGAGACCTAACAATGAGCAGTTCTTC. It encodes CVSRRPNNEQFF.